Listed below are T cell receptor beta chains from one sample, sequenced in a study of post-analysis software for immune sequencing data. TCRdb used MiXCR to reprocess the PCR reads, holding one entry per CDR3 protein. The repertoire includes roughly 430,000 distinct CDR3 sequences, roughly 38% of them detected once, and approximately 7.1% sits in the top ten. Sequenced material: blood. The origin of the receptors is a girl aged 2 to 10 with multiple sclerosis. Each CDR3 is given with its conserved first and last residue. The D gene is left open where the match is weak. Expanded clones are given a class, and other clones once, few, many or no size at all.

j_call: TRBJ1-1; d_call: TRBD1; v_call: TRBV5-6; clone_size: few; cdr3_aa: CASNTAGGGTEAFF; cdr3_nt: TGTGCCAGCAACACTGCAGGGGGCGGTACTGAAGCTTTCTTT
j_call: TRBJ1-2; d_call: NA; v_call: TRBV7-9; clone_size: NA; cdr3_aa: CASSLLPDRDGYTF; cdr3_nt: TGTGCCAGCAGCTTGTTACCGGACCGGGATGGCTACACCTTC
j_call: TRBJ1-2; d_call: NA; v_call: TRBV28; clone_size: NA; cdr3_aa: CASSFRRYGYTF; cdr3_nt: TGTGCCAGCAGTTTCAGGCGCTATGGCTACACCTTC
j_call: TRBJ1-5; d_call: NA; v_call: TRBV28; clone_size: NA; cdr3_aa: CASSLLLGHLSPHQPQHF; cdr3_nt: TGTGCCAGCAGTTTATTATTGGGACATCTCTCCCCCCATCAGCCCCAGCATTTT
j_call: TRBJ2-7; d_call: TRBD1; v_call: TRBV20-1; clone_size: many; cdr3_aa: CSAIRDRGFYEQYF; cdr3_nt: TGCAGTGCTATCCGGGACAGGGGCTTCTACGAGCAGTACTTC
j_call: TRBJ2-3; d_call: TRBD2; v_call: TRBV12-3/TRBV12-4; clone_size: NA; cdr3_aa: CASSYLLAGNTDTQYF; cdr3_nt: TGTGCCAGCAGTTACCTACTAGCGGGTAACACAGATACGCAGTATTTT
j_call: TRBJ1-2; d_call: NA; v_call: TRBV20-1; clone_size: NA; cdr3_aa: CSAHALWGYTF; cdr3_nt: TGCAGTGCTCACGCCCTCTGGGGCTACACCTTC
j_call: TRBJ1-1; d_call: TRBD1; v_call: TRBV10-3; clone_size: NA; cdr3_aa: CATHLQQGDTEAFF; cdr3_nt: TGTGCCACCCATCTTCAACAGGGGGACACTGAAGCTTTCTTT
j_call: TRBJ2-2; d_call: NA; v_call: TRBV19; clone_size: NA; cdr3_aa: CASSLYSGQLVATGELFF; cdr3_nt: TGTGCCAGTAGTCTCTACTCCGGACAGTTGGTTGCTACCGGGGAGCTGTTTTTT
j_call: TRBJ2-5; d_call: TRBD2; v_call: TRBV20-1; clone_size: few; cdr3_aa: CSMRFPGLDQETQYF; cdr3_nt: TGCAGTATGCGGTTCCCAGGACTAGACCAAGAGACCCAGTACTTC
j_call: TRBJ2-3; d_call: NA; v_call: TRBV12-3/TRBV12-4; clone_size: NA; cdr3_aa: CASSRVSADTQYF; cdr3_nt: TGTGCCAGCAGCAGGGTCAGCGCAGATACGCAGTATTTT
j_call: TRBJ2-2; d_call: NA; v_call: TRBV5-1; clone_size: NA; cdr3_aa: CASSQTGSPDTGELFF; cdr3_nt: TGCGCCAGCAGCCAAACAGGGAGCCCAGACACCGGGGAGCTGTTTTTT
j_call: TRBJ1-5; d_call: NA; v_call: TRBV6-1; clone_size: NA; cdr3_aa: CASSEAEGGQPQHF; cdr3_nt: TGTGCCAGCAGTGAAGCGGAGGGCGGTCAGCCCCAGCATTTT
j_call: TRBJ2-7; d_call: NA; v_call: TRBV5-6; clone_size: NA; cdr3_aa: CAGSLRVYEQYF; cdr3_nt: TGTGCCGGCAGCCTGCGAGTCTACGAGCAGTACTTC
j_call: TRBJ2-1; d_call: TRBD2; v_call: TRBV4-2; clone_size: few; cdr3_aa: CASSPPRASGYNEQFF; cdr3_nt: TGTGCCAGCAGCCCCCCCCGGGCTAGCGGATACAATGAGCAGTTCTTC
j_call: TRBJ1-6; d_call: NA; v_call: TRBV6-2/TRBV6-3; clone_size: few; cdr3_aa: CASSYSSGFVSGPSALHF; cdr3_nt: TGTGCCAGCAGTTACTCGAGCGGATTTGTGTCAGGGCCCTCGGCCCTCCACTTT
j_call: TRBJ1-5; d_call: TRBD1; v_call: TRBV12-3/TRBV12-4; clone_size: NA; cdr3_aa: CASSLQTGNNQPQHF; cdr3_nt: TGTGCCAGCAGTCTGCAGACAGGGAACAATCAGCCCCAGCATTTT
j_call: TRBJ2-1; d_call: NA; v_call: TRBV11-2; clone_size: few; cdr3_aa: CASSLAVRDVRVDEQFF; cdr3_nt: TGTGCCAGCAGCTTAGCGGTTAGGGACGTTAGGGTCGATGAGCAGTTCTTC
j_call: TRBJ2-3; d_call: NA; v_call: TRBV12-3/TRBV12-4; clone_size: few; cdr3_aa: CASSLVRALADTQYF; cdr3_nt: TGTGCCAGCAGTTTAGTGAGGGCCTTAGCAGATACGCAGTATTTT
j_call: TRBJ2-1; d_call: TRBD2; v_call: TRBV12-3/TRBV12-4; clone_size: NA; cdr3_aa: CASSSGGGANEQFF; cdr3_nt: TGTGCCAGCAGTTCTGGCGGGGGGGCGAATGAGCAGTTCTTC
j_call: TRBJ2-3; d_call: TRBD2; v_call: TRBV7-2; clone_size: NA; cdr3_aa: CASSLEGLAPSDTQYF; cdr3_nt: TGTGCCAGCAGCTTAGAGGGACTAGCACCGTCAGATACGCAGTATTTT
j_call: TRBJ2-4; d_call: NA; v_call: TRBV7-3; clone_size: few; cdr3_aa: CASSSSDSLNIQYF; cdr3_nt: TGTGCCAGCAGTTCCTCGGACAGTCTAAACATTCAGTACTTC
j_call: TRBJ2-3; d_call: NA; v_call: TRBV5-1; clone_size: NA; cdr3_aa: CASSLETGTDTQYF; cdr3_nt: TGCGCCAGCAGCTTAGAAACAGGGACAGATACGCAGTATTTT
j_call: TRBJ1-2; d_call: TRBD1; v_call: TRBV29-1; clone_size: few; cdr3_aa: CSVHPRTGGQGYTF; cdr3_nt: TGCAGCGTTCACCCCAGGACAGGGGGGCAGGGCTACACCTTC